What follows are 15 T cell receptor beta chains derived from one specimen sequenced in a study of blood T cell repertoires in COVID-19. Sequenced by immunoSEQ multiplex PCR; TCRdb stores in-frame clones only, minus some. In the table there are approximately 150,000 clones, about 90% of which are singletons. The sample comprised PBMCs or T cells enriched from blood (not recorded which). The receptor source for this set is a human donor with acute COVID-19. The donor label of this sample is uncertain.

The chain uses TRBV7-3 and TRBJ2-2, with TRBD2 as a possible D gene (6 bases). The V end lost 1 base, the J end lost 5 bases, and 14 bases lay between the germline ends. Germline values: CDR1 SGHTA, CDR2 FQGTGA. This CDR3 has 16 amino acids. For the CDR3, the DNA is TGTGCCAGCAGCTTAATGCTGGGGGGATATACCGGGGAGCTGTTTTTT. Translating it yields CASSLMLGGYTGELFF.

The chain is built from TRBV5-1 and TRBJ2-1, with a tentative D call TRBD1 (5 bases). In germline, CDR1 is SGHRS, CDR2 YFSETQ. V dropped 7 bases and J dropped 3 bases, with 14 bases sitting between them. The CDR3 covers 14 residues. CDR3 bases: TGCGCCAGCGGAAAAGGGGTGGACTACAATGAGCAGTTCTTC. Its protein product is CASGKGVDYNEQFF.

The chain has TRBV2 and TRBJ1-2; D is possibly TRBD1 (5 bases). V was clipped by 7 bases and J by 6 bases, with 18 bases between them. There are 14 residues in the CDR3. Germline V lookup: CDR1 SNHLY, CDR2 FYNNEI. The CDR3 nucleotides are TGTGCCAGCATCCTCCGGGTCAAAGGGGATGGCTACACCTTC. This sequence encodes CASILRVKGDGYTF.

The V gene is TRBV5-4, the J gene TRBJ1-3, with a weak D call TRBD1 (6 bases). Germline CDR1 is SGHNT and CDR2 is YYREEE (reference sequence). The V end was cut by 4 bases, the J end by 1 base, with 15 bases between. The CDR3 runs 16 residues. This CDR3 reads CASSPQRGASGNTIYF. CDR3 nucleotides: TGTGCCAGCAGCCCCCAGCGGGGGGCTTCTGGAAACACCATATATTTT. Full variable domain (missing parts from reference TRBV5-4 and TRBJ1-3): ETGVTQSPTHLIKTRGQQVTLRCSSQSGHNTVSWYQQALGQGPQFIFQYYREEENGRGNFPPRFSGLQFPNYSSELNVNALELDDSALYLCASSPQRGASGNTIYFGEGSWLTVV.

The V and J genes are TRBV3-1 (or the pseudogene TRBV3-2) and TRBJ1-3, with TRBD1 matching over 7 bases. Germline V lookup: CDR1 LGHDT, CDR2 YNNKEL (reference sequence). The CDR3 is made up of 15 amino acids. V dropped 1 base and J dropped 3; count of bases not matched to a gene: 3. The CDR3 coding sequence is TGTGCCAGCAGCCAAGGACAGGGAGGTGGAAACACCATATATTTT. Translated, it gives CASSQGQGGGNTIYF.

The chain has TRBV18 and TRBJ1-1, with TRBD1 matching over 10 bases. J gave up 8 bases and V 3 bases, and 0 bases lay outside the gene matches. The CDR3 runs 12 residues. CDR1 is KGHSH and CDR2 is LQKENI in the germline V gene. CDR3 residues: CASSPDRGEAFF. The DNA for the CDR3 is TGTGCCAGCTCACCGGACAGGGGGGAAGCTTTCTTT.

V is TRBV4-1 and J is TRBJ2-5; 8 positions agree with TRBD1. The germline V gene has CDR1 MGHRA and CDR2 YSYEKL. There are 19 residues in the CDR3. Trimming cost V 1 base and J 1 base; bases outside gene matches: 14. The CDR3: CASSQVNPGQGYVQETQYF. In DNA, the CDR3 is TGCGCCAGCAGCCAAGTCAACCCCGGACAGGGCTATGTCCAAGAGACCCAGTACTTC.

The chain is built from TRBV3-1 (or the pseudogene TRBV3-2) and TRBJ2-5; D is unresolved. V lost 2 bases to trimming and J lost 2 bases, with 3 bases between them. The CDR3 is 12 amino acids. The germline V gene has CDR1 LGHDT and CDR2 YNNKEL (reference sequence). CDR3 nucleotides: TGTGCCAGCAGCCAACAACAAGAGACCCAGTACTTC. Its protein is CASSQQQETQYF.

V usage is TRBV7-3 and J usage is TRBJ2-2, with 15 bases matching TRBD2. The CDR3 runs 18 residues. Germline V lookup: CDR1 SGHTA, CDR2 FQGTGA. Losses at the gene ends were 6 bases for V and 3 bases for J; bases not matched to a gene: 8. The chain's CDR3 is CASSPGLAGGPHTGELFF. The CDR3, as DNA: TGTGCCAGCAGTCCCGGACTAGCGGGGGGGCCGCACACCGGGGAGCTGTTTTTT.

This clone was observed a single time. The J gene is TRBJ1-1, the V gene TRBV4-3; TRBD1 might be the D (5 bases). Trimming removed 0 bases from V and 1 base from J, with 12 bases in between. The CDR3 is made up of 16 amino acids. CDR1 and CDR2 from the germline V gene are LGHNA and YSLEER. CDR3 sequence: CASSQESGRENTEAFF. CDR3 nucleotide sequence: TGCGCCAGCAGCCAAGAATCGGGCAGGGAGAACACTGAAGCTTTCTTT.

CDR3 sequence reads: CASSLGGRGNTEAFF. In DNA, the CDR3 is TGCGCCAGCAGCTTGGGAGGGCGCGGGAACACTGAAGCTTTCTTT. The chain carries TRBV5-1 and TRBJ1-1; D not resolved. The CDR3 length is 15 residues. The V gene's germline CDR1 is SGHRS and CDR2 YFSETQ. Deletions cut 0 bases from V and 1 base from J, with 10 bases between.

The gene calls are TRBV12-3 or TRBV12-4 and TRBJ2-5; D call uncertain. The CDR3 contains 13 residues. Trimming took 1 base from V and 5 from J, leaving 8 bases between them. The DNA of the CDR3 is TGTGCCAGCAGTTTAGGGCAGGTGGAGACCCAGTACTTC. This codes for CASSLGQVETQYF.

This clone was counted a single time. This chain connects TRBV7-9 to TRBJ2-5; D call uncertain. The CDR3 is made up of 15 amino acids. V lost 5 bases and J lost 5, with 18 bases in between. Germline V gene lookup returns CDR1 SEHNR and CDR2 FQNEAQ (reference sequence). CDR3 loop: CASSLRKWSSETQYF. As DNA, the CDR3 is TGTGCCAGCAGCCTTAGGAAGTGGAGTAGCGAGACCCAGTACTTC.

This chain joins TRBV9 and TRBJ2-1, with D possibly being TRBD2 (5 bases). V was trimmed by 0 bases and J by 8 bases, leaving 12 bases between them. The CDR3 length is 14 residues. The V gene's germline CDR1 is SGDLS and CDR2 YYNGEE. CDR3 in amino acids: CASSVGAGMDEQFF. The CDR3 DNA reads as TGTGCCAGCAGCGTAGGGGCGGGTATGGATGAGCAGTTCTTC.

This rearrangement joins TRBV7-9 to TRBJ1-5; D might be TRBD1 (5 bases). This CDR3 is 14 amino acids long. Between the trimmed V and J ends, which lost 0 bases and 5 bases, there was a span of 8 bases. Per germline, CDR1 SEHNR and CDR2 FQNEAQ (reference sequence). The CDR3 DNA is TGTGCCAGCAGCTTAGCAGGGGACTATCAGCCCCAGCATTTT. Protein: CASSLAGDYQPQHF.